These T cell receptor beta chains were read from a single sample in a study of regulatory T cells in long-lasting Graves disease. TCRdb processed the multiplex PCR reads anew with MiXCR; each CDR3 protein has one entry. The sample lists about 470,000 distinct CDR3 sequences, under 25% occurring once. Source: peripheral blood mononuclear cells (PBMCs), taken when the disease was refractory, from a patient treated with antithyroid drugs. The origin of the receptors is a female donor with Graves disease. The CDR3 runs from the conserved cysteine through the conserved F or W. The order of the fields is CDR3 protein, D gene, V gene, J gene. D genes are given only for firm matches.

CDR3 protein: CAWSDPGQAPYEQYF
D gene: TRBD1
V gene: TRBV30
J gene: TRBJ2-7

CDR3 protein: CSVESRGRDYEQYF
D gene: TRBD1
V gene: TRBV29-1
J gene: TRBJ2-7

CDR3 protein: CASSPNGPLRGEQYF
D gene: -
V gene: TRBV12-3/TRBV12-4
J gene: TRBJ2-7

CDR3 protein: CASSFQSHGYTF
D gene: -
V gene: TRBV28
J gene: TRBJ1-2

CDR3 protein: CSVETLGAEAFF
D gene: -
V gene: TRBV29-1
J gene: TRBJ1-1

CDR3 protein: CASGLEPNTEAFF
D gene: -
V gene: TRBV12-5
J gene: TRBJ1-1

CDR3 protein: CASSYGLQGNGYEQYF
D gene: -
V gene: TRBV6-9
J gene: TRBJ2-7

CDR3 protein: CASSLEGHPHYEQYF
D gene: -
V gene: TRBV18
J gene: TRBJ2-7

CDR3 protein: CASSRTGRGQPQHF
D gene: TRBD1
V gene: TRBV12-3/TRBV12-4
J gene: TRBJ1-5

CDR3 protein: CSARHGSGANVLTF
D gene: -
V gene: TRBV20-1
J gene: TRBJ2-6

CDR3 protein: CASIHIGLAGEYGGELFF
D gene: TRBD2
V gene: TRBV28
J gene: TRBJ2-2

CDR3 protein: CASSEPSPGQGDSGYGYTF
D gene: TRBD1
V gene: TRBV6-2/TRBV6-3
J gene: TRBJ1-2

CDR3 protein: CATRARGSKNEQYF
D gene: TRBD2
V gene: TRBV6-2/TRBV6-3
J gene: TRBJ2-7

CDR3 protein: CASSETGPYSNQPQHF
D gene: -
V gene: TRBV6-1
J gene: TRBJ1-5

CDR3 protein: CASSYSIGGQHEKLFF
D gene: -
V gene: TRBV6-5
J gene: TRBJ1-4

CDR3 protein: CASSPGQGPVFSGNTIYF
D gene: TRBD1
V gene: TRBV5-1
J gene: TRBJ1-3

CDR3 protein: CASSVGEESPLHF
D gene: -
V gene: TRBV9
J gene: TRBJ1-6

CDR3 protein: CSANGLAGRRETQYF
D gene: TRBD2
V gene: TRBV29-1
J gene: TRBJ2-5

CDR3 protein: CASSQESRGDEAFF
D gene: -
V gene: TRBV4-3
J gene: TRBJ1-1

CDR3 protein: CASSLPDRAYGYTF
D gene: TRBD1
V gene: TRBV11-2
J gene: TRBJ1-2

CDR3 protein: CASSQWSGRPEQYF
D gene: TRBD2
V gene: TRBV3-1
J gene: TRBJ2-7

CDR3 protein: CASSQDILRDLVNEQFF
D gene: -
V gene: TRBV3-1
J gene: TRBJ2-1

CDR3 protein: CASSLSPGRIDEQYF
D gene: -
V gene: TRBV5-1
J gene: TRBJ2-7

CDR3 protein: CASSFPGDVPDTQYF
D gene: -
V gene: TRBV11-2
J gene: TRBJ2-3

CDR3 protein: CASSHHPGSNQPQHF
D gene: -
V gene: TRBV7-2
J gene: TRBJ1-5

CDR3 protein: CASTPPGQYYEQYF
D gene: TRBD1
V gene: TRBV12-3/TRBV12-4
J gene: TRBJ2-7

CDR3 protein: CAISDTGTDAYEQYF
D gene: TRBD1
V gene: TRBV10-3
J gene: TRBJ2-7

CDR3 protein: CASIPLGGSGEAFF
D gene: -
V gene: TRBV6-1
J gene: TRBJ1-1

CDR3 protein: CASSFPGVDTGELFF
D gene: -
V gene: TRBV11-1
J gene: TRBJ2-2

CDR3 protein: CASSPNSGANVLTF
D gene: -
V gene: TRBV18
J gene: TRBJ2-6

CDR3 protein: CSASGGLAKNIQYF
D gene: -
V gene: TRBV20-1
J gene: TRBJ2-4

CDR3 protein: CAYSPGEAYEQYF
D gene: -
V gene: TRBV28
J gene: TRBJ2-7

CDR3 protein: CASSLVSGFREQYF
D gene: -
V gene: TRBV5-6
J gene: TRBJ2-7

CDR3 protein: CASSPRNSPLHF
D gene: -
V gene: TRBV28
J gene: TRBJ1-6

CDR3 protein: CASSYPTKGQAF
D gene: -
V gene: TRBV6-2/TRBV6-3
J gene: TRBJ2-4

CDR3 protein: CASSYYIDGYTF
D gene: -
V gene: TRBV6-9
J gene: TRBJ1-2

CDR3 protein: CASRRLAGVLDEQYF
D gene: TRBD2
V gene: TRBV27
J gene: TRBJ2-7

CDR3 protein: CSARTRGTDYGYTF
D gene: TRBD1
V gene: TRBV20-1
J gene: TRBJ1-2

CDR3 protein: CSVEFVLQETQYF
D gene: -
V gene: TRBV29-1
J gene: TRBJ2-5

CDR3 protein: CASSAFPEDTEAFF
D gene: -
V gene: TRBV5-1
J gene: TRBJ1-1

CDR3 protein: CASSYFTGGNQPQHF
D gene: -
V gene: TRBV28
J gene: TRBJ1-5

CDR3 protein: CAGSLTGGTEAFF
D gene: TRBD1
V gene: TRBV6-1
J gene: TRBJ1-1

CDR3 protein: CASSPIKTGGELFF
D gene: -
V gene: TRBV27
J gene: TRBJ2-2

CDR3 protein: CASRPGQGAQDTF
D gene: TRBD1
V gene: TRBV10-2
J gene: TRBJ1-2

CDR3 protein: CSARARRRISGNTIYF
D gene: -
V gene: TRBV20-1
J gene: TRBJ1-3

CDR3 protein: CSARDPISGEQYF
D gene: -
V gene: TRBV20-1
J gene: TRBJ2-7

CDR3 protein: CASSGLAGEPYEQYF
D gene: TRBD2
V gene: TRBV27
J gene: TRBJ2-7

CDR3 protein: CSGIQGNTEAFF
D gene: -
V gene: TRBV29-1
J gene: TRBJ1-1

CDR3 protein: CASSVRDSSSYGYTF
D gene: TRBD1
V gene: TRBV2
J gene: TRBJ1-2

CDR3 protein: CASSLLVNQPQHF
D gene: -
V gene: TRBV28
J gene: TRBJ1-5

CDR3 protein: CASSYSPGGPGYTF
D gene: -
V gene: TRBV6-5
J gene: TRBJ1-2

CDR3 protein: CASSLVAEYEQYF
D gene: -
V gene: TRBV7-9
J gene: TRBJ2-7

CDR3 protein: CASRRGLAVGETQYF
D gene: TRBD2
V gene: TRBV2
J gene: TRBJ2-5

CDR3 protein: CASSFKLTGNEAFF
D gene: -
V gene: TRBV28
J gene: TRBJ1-1

CDR3 protein: CASSLGSAPYEQYF
D gene: -
V gene: TRBV5-6
J gene: TRBJ2-7

CDR3 protein: CSAPAPDRGRGEQYF
D gene: TRBD1
V gene: TRBV20-1
J gene: TRBJ2-7

CDR3 protein: CASSLRTGSTEAFF
D gene: -
V gene: TRBV5-1
J gene: TRBJ1-1